Presented here are 26 T cell receptor beta chains from one specimen sequenced in a study of blood T cells in healthy people across ages. A second about 7 to 11 cycle PCR used barcoded and J-beta primers. TCRdb analysed the 5' RACE reads with MiXCR anew, one entry per CDR3 protein. The sample records approximately 730,000 distinct CDR3 sequences, roughly 41% being singletons. The sequencing sample was made of blood. These receptors were obtained from a woman aged 55 to 70 in good health.

This clonotype was seen many times. V and J are TRBV3-1 and TRBJ2-7; D may be TRBD1 (5 bases). CDR1 and CDR2 from the germline V gene are LGHDT and YNNKEL (reference sequence). Between the trimmed V and J ends, which lost 4 bases and 7 bases, there was a span of 26 bases. This CDR3 spans 17 amino acids. CDR3: CASSLATGAGSSREQYF. In DNA, the CDR3 is TGTGCCAGCAGCCTTGCTACTGGGGCAGGCTCCTCGAGGGAGCAGTACTTC.

This chain connects TRBV7-2 to TRBJ2-2; D is ambiguous. V gave up 1 base and J gave up 3 bases, with 12 bases separating them. CDR1 is SGHTA and CDR2 is FQGNSA in the germline V gene. This CDR3 is built from 16 residues. The CDR3 DNA sequence: TGTGCCAGCAGCTTAGAACCTAGAAAACACACCGGGGAGCTGTTTTTT. Translation: CASSLEPRKHTGELFF.

This clonotype was seen a few times. This rearrangement joins TRBV4-3 to TRBJ1-4; TRBD1 agrees at 12 bases. J was trimmed by 4 bases and V by 2 bases; bases with no gene match: 14. There are 20 residues in the CDR3. Germline-derived CDR1 and CDR2 are LGHNA and YSLEER. CDR3 sequence: CASSQLKLRDRGLVNEKLFF. The DNA of the CDR3 is TGCGCCAGCAGCCAATTGAAGCTCCGGGACAGGGGGCTGGTTAATGAAAAACTGTTTTTT.

The V call is TRBV7-2, the J call TRBJ2-7; D is unclear. The DNA end lines up better with TRBJ2-4; the J call may be wrong. The CDR3 runs 14 residues. Looked up from germline, CDR1 is SGHTA and CDR2 is FQGNSA. The CDR3 protein is CASSLGSESHIQYF. CDR3 coding DNA: TGTGCCAGCAGCTTAGGGTCCGAGTCGCACATTCAGTACTTC.

The chain carries TRBV12-3 or TRBV12-4 and TRBJ1-1; D is ambiguous. V was clipped by 2 bases and J by 13 bases, with 11 bases between them. The CDR3 extends over 11 amino acids. CDR3 DNA: TGTGCCAGCAGTTTAACCGCGGGCGGTTTCTTT. It encodes CASSLTAGGFF.

The chain links TRBV20-1 to TRBJ2-5; D gene uncertain. The CDR3 runs to 12 residues. In germline, CDR1 is DFQATT, CDR2 SNEGSKA (reference sequence). The germline V and J ends were trimmed by 1 base and 5 bases, with 8 bases remaining between them. The CDR3 protein is CSARGARETQYF. In DNA, the CDR3 is TGCAGTGCTAGAGGCGCGCGGGAGACCCAGTACTTC.

The chain joins TRBV15 to TRBJ1-6; 11 bases map to TRBD1. The length of the CDR3 is 18 residues. The ends lost 3 bases at V and 9 bases at J; junction bases unmatched: 13. Germline loops: CDR1 LNHNV, CDR2 YYDKDF (reference sequence). The CDR3 is CATSSERTGGAYVSPLHF. The CDR3 DNA is TGTGCCACCAGCAGCGAGAGGACAGGGGGCGCTTACGTTTCACCCCTCCACTTT.

This clonotype was observed a few times. J is TRBJ2-1 and V is TRBV9; 12 bases line up with TRBD2. V was pared by 1 base and J by 6 bases, with 2 bases of the junction left unmatched. The CDR3 totals 15 residues. Germline V gives CDR1 SGDLS, CDR2 YYNGEE. DNA of the CDR3: TGTGCCAGCAGCGTACTAGCGGGAGGGGCCAATGAGCAGTTCTTC. This sequence encodes CASSVLAGGANEQFF.

V and J are TRBV12-3 or TRBV12-4 and TRBJ2-1; possible D gene TRBD2, 5 bases. V was pared by 8 bases and J by 2 bases, with 7 bases between. CDR3 size: 12 residues. DNA for the CDR3: TGTGCCAGCCAGCGGACCTACAATGAGCAGTTCTTC. It specifies CASQRTYNEQFF.

V and J are TRBV11-2 and TRBJ1-1; no clear D. Trimming took 5 bases from V and 7 from J, leaving 14 bases between them. Germline V CDR1 and CDR2: SGHAT, FQNNGV. This CDR3 is built from 13 residues. The DNA for the CDR3 is TGTGCCAGCAGCCACGAATGGGCGTATGAAGCTTTCTTT. Amino acids: CASSHEWAYEAFF. The whole variable domain, filled in from reference TRBV11-2 and TRBJ1-1, reads EAGVAQSPRYKIIEKRQSVAFWCNPISGHATLYWYQQILGQGPKLLIQFQNNGVVDDSQLPKDRFSAERLKGVDSTLKIQPAKLEDSAVYLCASSHEWAYEAFFGQGTRLTVV.

This clonotype was observed many times. The V call is TRBV20-1, the J call TRBJ2-1, with D hard to call. Germline CDR1 and CDR2: DFQATT and SNEGSKA (reference sequence). This CDR3 region has 13 residues. The germline V and J ends were trimmed by 5 bases and 4 bases, with 12 bases remaining between them. For the CDR3, the DNA is TGCAGTGCTTCGGGTCCGTTATACAATGAGCAGTTCTTC. Translating it yields CSASGPLYNEQFF.

The chain is built from TRBV20-1 and TRBJ2-7; 9 bases are a match to TRBD2. Germline V CDR1 and CDR2: DFQATT, SNEGSKA (reference sequence). The junction had 4 bases not matched to a gene; V was cut back by 2 bases and J by 5 bases. The CDR3 spans 13 residues. CDR3 in DNA: TGCAGTGCTAGACTAGCGGGAATCCACGAGCAGTACTTC. This encodes CSARLAGIHEQYF.

The chain joins TRBV7-6 to TRBJ2-1; TRBD2 might be the D (6 bases). Trimming removed 5 bases from V and 8 bases from J, with 10 bases in between. CDR1 and CDR2 (germline): SGHVS, FNYEAQ. The CDR3 is made up of 12 amino acids. CDR3 loop: CASSGGWDEQFF. CDR3 in DNA: TGTGCCAGCAGCGGAGGGTGGGATGAGCAGTTCTTC.

DNA of the CDR3: TGTGCCAGCAGCCCTGGTAGGACCTACAATGAGCAGTTCTTC. It encodes CASSPGRTYNEQFF. The chain couples TRBV14 to TRBJ2-1; D remains unclear. The V gene lost 4 bases and the J gene lost 2 bases, with 9 bases spanning the gap. Germline loops: CDR1 SGHDN, CDR2 FVKESK. The CDR3 length is 14 residues.

The CDR3 loop is CSVDSLAGRRIHGSDTQYF. CDR3 DNA sequence: TGCAGCGTTGATAGCCTAGCGGGAAGGCGGATCCACGGGTCAGATACGCAGTATTTT. The chain is built from TRBV29-1 and TRBJ2-3, with 9 bases identical to TRBD2. With V trimmed by 3 bases and J by 4 bases, 20 bases remained unmatched. Germline-derived CDR1 and CDR2 are SQVTM and ANQGSEA. CDR3 length equals 19 residues.

The rearrangement joins TRBV7-9 to TRBJ1-1, with D uncertain. Deletions cut 8 bases from V and 7 bases from J, with 14 bases between. Germline loops: CDR1 SEHNR, CDR2 FQNEAQ (reference sequence). The CDR3 is 12 residues long. Here the CDR3 reads CASVGPGNEAFF. CDR3 nucleotide sequence: TGTGCCAGCGTCGGGCCTGGGAATGAAGCTTTCTTT.

The chain couples TRBV18 to TRBJ1-3, with 11 positions matching TRBD1. V shed 3 bases, J shed 0 bases, and the junction held 7 bases outside the gene matches. Germline V gene lookup returns CDR1 KGHSH and CDR2 LQKENI. The length of the CDR3 is 18 residues. DNA of the CDR3: TGTGCCAGCTCACCGCGGACAGGGGGCCCCCACTCTGGAAACACCATATATTTT. Translating it yields CASSPRTGGPHSGNTIYF.

The chain joins TRBV15 to TRBJ1-1, with D tentatively TRBD1 (6 bases). This CDR3 contains 15 residues. Per germline, CDR1 LNHNV and CDR2 YYDKDF (reference sequence). Trimming took off 2 bases at V and 0 bases at J, with 10 bases between the two ends. The CDR3 nucleotides read TGTGCCACCAGCAGATCACAGGGCATGAACACTGAAGCTTTCTTT. The encoded protein is CATSRSQGMNTEAFF. The full variable domain, with the rest looked up from reference TRBV15 and TRBJ1-1, is DAMVIQNPRYQVTQFGKPVTLSCSQTLNHNVMYWYQQKSSQAPKLLFHYYDKDFNNEADTPDNFQSRRPNTSFCFLDIRSPGLGDTAMYLCATSRSQGMNTEAFFGQGTRLTVV.

With respect to this clonotype: Since a much larger clone is just one base distant, this may be a read error. V and J are TRBV3-1 and TRBJ2-5, with 8 bases identical to TRBD1. The CDR3 sequence is 13 residues long. Germline CDR1 and CDR2: LGHDT and YNNKEL (reference sequence). The trim removed 5 bases at V and 4 bases at J, leaving 3 bases unmatched. CDR3 in amino acids: CASSNRGVETQYF. The CDR3 bases are TGTGCCAGCAGCAACAGGGGGGTAGAGACCCAGTACTTC.

The CDR3, as DNA: TGTGCCAGCAGTCCCCCAGTTAATATTATCGATGAGCAGTTCTTC. Translation: CASSPPVNIIDEQFF. The chain uses TRBV28 and TRBJ2-1; the D is unclear. V was clipped by 5 bases and J by 8 bases, with 19 bases between them. This CDR3 spans 15 amino acids. Germline CDR1 is MDHEN and CDR2 is SYDVKM.

The chain has TRBV7-3 and TRBJ2-3, with TRBD2 as a possible D gene (6 bases). The length of the CDR3 is 16 residues. Per germline, CDR1 SGHTA and CDR2 FQGTGA. Trimming pared 3 bases from V and 1 base from J, leaving 14 bases between. The CDR3 bases are TGTGCCAGCAGCTTCTCAGCGGGTCCTGGCACAGATACGCAGTATTTT. It translates to CASSFSAGPGTDTQYF.

This clonotype was recorded many times. The J gene is TRBJ2-5, the V gene TRBV29-1; D gene uncertain. V lost 6 bases, J lost 0 bases, and 8 bases lay in between. This CDR3 contains 12 residues. The germline V gene encodes CDR1 SQVTM and CDR2 ANQGSEA. The DNA of the CDR3 is TGCAGCGTCGCACGGAACCAAGAGACCCAGTACTTC. The encoded protein is CSVARNQETQYF.

This clonotype was detected only a few times. V is TRBV15 and J is TRBJ2-3, with unresolved D. This CDR3 has 17 residues. V was cut by 0 bases and J by 0 bases, with 13 bases left in between. Germline V gives CDR1 LNHNV, CDR2 YYDKDF (reference sequence). In DNA form, the CDR3 reads TGTGCCACCAGCAGAGATTTTGGCTCCGCTAGCACAGATACGCAGTATTTT. This codes for CATSRDFGSASTDTQYF. Full variable domain (rest looked up from reference TRBV15 and TRBJ2-3): DAMVIQNPRYQVTQFGKPVTLSCSQTLNHNVMYWYQQKSSQAPKLLFHYYDKDFNNEADTPDNFQSRRPNTSFCFLDIRSPGLGDTAMYLCATSRDFGSASTDTQYFGPGTRLTVL.

In this sample, this clonotype turned up a few times. The V call is TRBV6-5, the J call TRBJ2-3; D is unresolved. Trimming pared 0 bases from V and 2 bases from J, leaving 18 bases between. CDR3 length equals 18 residues. From germline, CDR1 is MNHEY and CDR2 SVGAGI. In DNA, the CDR3 is TGTGCCAGCAGTTACTCCCGCGACGCCCTTCCCTCCACAGATACGCAGTATTTT. Translation gives CASSYSRDALPSTDTQYF.

On this clonotype itself: This clone may be a read error of a much larger clone one base away. The chain recombines TRBV5-1 with TRBJ2-7, with D possibly matching TRBD2 (5 bases). V lost 4 bases and J lost 7, with 18 bases in between. This CDR3 spans 14 amino acids. The germline CDR1 and CDR2 sequences are SGHRS and YFSETQ. CDR3 protein: CASSAGNPYNEQYF. In DNA, the CDR3 is TGCGCCAGCAGCGCCGGGAACCCGTACAATGAGCAGTACTTC.

V gene TRBV11-2 combines with J gene TRBJ2-7; 9 bases match TRBD1. Germline V gene sequence: CDR1 SGHAT, CDR2 FQNNGV. With 5 bases clipped from V and 1 base from J, the junction kept 6 bases outside the gene matches. CDR3 length equals 15 residues. The CDR3, as DNA: TGTGCCAGCAGCCATACAGGGGGCAGGTCCTACGAGCAGTACTTC. Translation: CASSHTGGRSYEQYF.